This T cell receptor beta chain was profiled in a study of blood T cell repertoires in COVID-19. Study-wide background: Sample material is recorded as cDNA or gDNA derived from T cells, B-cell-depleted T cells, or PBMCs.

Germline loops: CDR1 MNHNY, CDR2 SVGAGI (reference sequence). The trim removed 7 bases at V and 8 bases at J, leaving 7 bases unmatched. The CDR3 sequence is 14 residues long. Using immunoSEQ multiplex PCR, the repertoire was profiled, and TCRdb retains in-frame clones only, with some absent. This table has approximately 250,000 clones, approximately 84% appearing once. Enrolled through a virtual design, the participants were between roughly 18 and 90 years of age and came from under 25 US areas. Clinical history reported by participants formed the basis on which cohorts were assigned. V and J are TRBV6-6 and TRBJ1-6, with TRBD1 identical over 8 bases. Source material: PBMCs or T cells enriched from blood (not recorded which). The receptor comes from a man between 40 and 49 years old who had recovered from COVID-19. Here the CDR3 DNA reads TGTGCCAGCAACCTCATGGACAGGGATTCACCCCTCCACTTT. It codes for CASNLMDRDSPLHF.